This T cell receptor (beta chain) was recovered during a study of blood T cell repertoires in COVID-19. The CDR3 is made up of 15 amino acids. The ends lost 2 bases at V and 8 bases at J; junction bases unmatched: 9. CDR1 is SGHRS and CDR2 is YFSETQ in the germline V gene. This clone came up a few times. The protocol was immunoSEQ multiplex PCR, while the TCRdb copy is restricted to in-frame clones and leaves out a portion. The data contain about 60,000 clones, approximately 82% of them seen just once; the ten biggest clones take up roughly 6.8%. Input material: peripheral blood. The chain is built from TRBV5-1 and TRBJ2-1; 8 bases agree with TRBD1. This receptor was taken from a human donor in a cohort sampled during active COVID-19. CDR3 loop: CASSFWAGGGDEQFF. Written as DNA, the CDR3 is TGCGCCAGCAGCTTTTGGGCAGGGGGCGGCGATGAGCAGTTCTTC.